Below are 16 T cell receptor beta chains sequenced from a single sample in a study of human T cells and chemical hapten exposure. TCRdb processed the RACE reads anew with MiXCR; each CDR3 protein has one entry. Among roughly 36,000 distinct CDR3 sequences listed, over 9% were seen once. Time point denoted: pre-sensitization, week 0. Treatment reported: therapeutic diphenylcyclopropenone sensitization with weekly scalp DPC. Researchers extracted total RNA from unfractionated whole blood. The starting material was whole blood, obtained in connection with sensitization to the hapten diphenylcyclopropenone (DPC). The receptors shown here come from a man aged 45 to 65 with alopecia areata. Some clones in this sample may be carry-over from other donors' samples.

A remark on this clonotype: Given a much more abundant clone one base away, this may be a read error. V is TRBV7-9 and J is TRBJ2-2; 11 bases map to TRBD2. Germline-derived CDR1 and CDR2 are SEHNR and FQNEAQ (reference sequence). CDR3 length: 19 amino acids. J lost 3 bases, V lost 7 bases, and 16 bases had no gene match. Here the CDR3 reads CASIRRLAGTPYYTGELFF. The CDR3 coding sequence is TGTGCCAGCATCCGACGACTAGCGGGAACACCTTACTACACCGGGGAGCTGTTTTTT. The full variable domain, completed using reference TRBV7-9 and TRBJ2-2, is DTGVSQNPRHKITKRGQNVTFRCDPISEHNRLYWYRQTLGQGPEFLTYFQNEAQLEKSRLLSDRFSAERPKGSFSTLEIQRTEQGDSAMYLCASIRRLAGTPYYTGELFFGEGSRLTVL.

This clonotype was seen ten or more times. The V gene is TRBV20-1, the J gene TRBJ1-1, with 9 nucleotides matching TRBD1. The CDR3 runs to 15 residues. V lost 7 bases and J lost 4; bases outside the gene matches: 13. Germline V gene sequence: CDR1 DFQATT, CDR2 SNEGSKA (reference sequence). The CDR3 DNA follows: TGCAGTGTCCTTCGGTTCGACAGGGGGAGCACTGAAGCTTTCTTT. It translates to CSVLRFDRGSTEAFF.

This clonotype was observed at least ten times. This sequence joins TRBV5-1 and TRBJ1-3; 8 positions match TRBD1. Germline CDR1 and CDR2: SGHRS and YFSETQ. With V trimmed by 0 bases and J by 4 bases, 0 bases remained unmatched. CDR3 size: 14 residues. DNA of the CDR3: TGCGCCAGCAGCTTGGACAGGGGGGGAAACACCATATATTTT. Protein: CASSLDRGGNTIYF.

This clonotype was seen ten or more times. The chain recombines TRBV10-2 with TRBJ1-3; the D is unclear. This CDR3 is 13 amino acids long. Trimming stripped 0 bases from V and 3 bases from J, with 3 bases between. Germline values: CDR1 WSHSY, CDR2 SAAADI. Written as DNA, the CDR3 is TGCGCCAGCAGTGAGTCTAGTGGAAACACCATATATTTT. Its protein is CASSESSGNTIYF.

The sample holds many counts of this clonotype. V gene TRBV28 combines with J gene TRBJ2-2, with TRBD2 identical over 14 bases. V trimming: 4 bases; J trimming: 6 bases; junction bases outside the gene matches: 10. The CDR3 spans 18 residues. Germline loops: CDR1 MDHEN, CDR2 SYDVKM. The CDR3 DNA is TGTGCCAGCAGTTCCCCCACCGGGACTAGCGGGAGTGCCGGGGAGCTGTTTTTT. Protein: CASSSPTGTSGSAGELFF.

This clonotype has ten or more counts. The V gene is TRBV24-1, the J gene TRBJ2-1; D might be TRBD1 (6 bases). CDR1 is KGHDR, CDR2 SFDVKD, per germline. CDR3 length equals 16 residues. The V end was cut by 1 base, the J end by 1 base, with 10 bases between. The CDR3 here is CATSDFTGWSYNEQFF. The DNA of the CDR3 is TGTGCCACCAGTGATTTTACAGGGTGGTCCTACAATGAGCAGTTCTTC.

This clonotype has more than one count but fewer than ten. V usage is TRBV28 and J usage is TRBJ2-7; the D gene is possibly TRBD2 (5 bases). V lost 5 bases to trimming and J lost 7 bases, with 21 bases between them. Germline CDR1 and CDR2: MDHEN and SYDVKM. This CDR3 spans 15 amino acids. The DNA of the CDR3 is TGTGCCAGCAGTCCCCGGACCCCTTCCGGGGATGAGCAGTACTTC. Translating it yields CASSPRTPSGDEQYF.

This clonotype was found once. This may come from a read error, since a much larger clone is one base off. The V and J genes are TRBV2 and TRBJ2-3; D is perhaps TRBD1 (5 bases). From germline, CDR1 is SNHLY and CDR2 FYNNEI. Trimming took 4 bases from V and 1 from J, leaving 15 bases between them. The CDR3 is 16 residues long. As DNA, the CDR3 is TGTGCCAGCAGTGCAAACAGGTTTGAGGGCACAGATACGCAGTATTTT. Protein product: CASSANRFEGTDTQYF.

This clonotype was found many times. The chain couples TRBV18 to TRBJ2-7, with TRBD1 identical over 7 bases. The J segment lost 0 bases and the V segment lost 3 bases, leaving 2 bases of the junction unmatched. CDR3 length: 14 amino acids. The germline V gene encodes CDR1 KGHSH and CDR2 LQKENI. Here the CDR3 DNA reads TGTGCCAGCTCACCCCGGGACAGCTCCTACGAGCAGTACTTC. This encodes CASSPRDSSYEQYF.

In this sample, this clonotype turned up a few times. The chain couples TRBV12-3 or TRBV12-4 to TRBJ1-1; D unresolved. The CDR3 sequence is 13 residues long. V lost 3 bases, J lost 5 bases, and 10 bases lay in between. CDR3 in amino acids: CASSFSEGTEAFF. As DNA, the CDR3 is TGTGCCAGCAGTTTTTCGGAGGGAACTGAAGCTTTCTTT.

CDR3: CASSQKGGQNYEQYF. In DNA, the CDR3 is TGTGCCAGCAGCCAAAAGGGGGGCCAGAACTACGAGCAGTACTTC. This rearrangement joins TRBV6-1 to TRBJ2-7; D may match TRBD1 or TRBD2 (6 bases each). Germline V gene data show CDR1 as MNHNS and CDR2 as SASEGT. The CDR3 loop spans 15 amino acids. Trimming pared 6 bases from V and 3 bases from J, leaving 18 bases between.

This clonotype was counted at least ten times. The chain has TRBV10-3 and TRBJ1-1, with a possible D match to TRBD1 (5 bases). There are 12 residues in the CDR3. Trimming shortened V by 6 bases and J by 9 bases, and 14 bases separated the two germline ends. CDR1 is ENHRY, CDR2 SYGVKD, per germline. In DNA, the CDR3 is TGTGCCATCAGCAATACGGGGGGGAAAGCTTTCTTT. Translated: CAISNTGGKAFF.

Ten or more counts support this clonotype. The chain uses TRBV5-1 and TRBJ2-3; no definite D call. The germline CDR1 and CDR2 sequences are SGHRS and YFSETQ. The CDR3 has 15 amino acids. V dropped 0 bases and J dropped 6 bases, with 14 bases sitting between them. The CDR3 DNA reads TGCGCCAGCAGCTTGGGTGACTTCGATAGGGATACGCAGTATTTT. Protein product: CASSLGDFDRDTQYF.

There are many counts of this clonotype. The chain uses TRBV9 and TRBJ2-3, with 11 bases fitting TRBD1. Germline V gene data show CDR1 as SGDLS and CDR2 as YYNGEE. Losses at the gene ends were 4 bases for V and 3 bases for J; bases not matched to a gene: 7. The CDR3 is 16 amino acids. The CDR3 loop reads CASSFLGQGATDTQYF. Written as DNA, the CDR3 is TGTGCCAGCAGCTTCCTAGGACAGGGGGCTACAGATACGCAGTATTTT.

This chain connects TRBV28 to TRBJ2-5, with a tentative D call TRBD2 (5 bases). Trimming left V 0 bases short and J 5 bases short, with 10 bases between. Germline assignment: CDR1 MDHEN and CDR2 SYDVKM. The CDR3 is made up of 14 amino acids. The CDR3 is CASSLWGETETQYF. The CDR3 DNA follows: TGTGCCAGCAGTTTATGGGGAGAGACGGAGACCCAGTACTTC. The whole variable domain, filled in from reference TRBV28 and TRBJ2-5, reads DVKVTQSSRYLVKRTGEKVFLECVQDMDHENMFWYRQDPGLGLRLIYFSYDVKMKEKGDIPEGYSVSREKKERFSLILESASTNQTSMYLCASSLWGETETQYFGPGTRLLVL.

This clonotype was observed many times. The chain has TRBV15 and TRBJ2-2, with 7 bases that match TRBD2. CDR3 size: 16 residues. V was pared by 0 bases and J by 6 bases, with 7 bases of the junction left unmatched. Germline values: CDR1 LNHNV, CDR2 YYDKDF (reference sequence). The CDR3 loop reads CATSRDPRTSAGELFF. The DNA for the CDR3 is TGTGCCACCAGCAGAGATCCCCGAACTAGCGCCGGGGAGCTGTTTTTT. The full variable domain, with the rest looked up from reference TRBV15 and TRBJ2-2, is DAMVIQNPRYQVTQFGKPVTLSCSQTLNHNVMYWYQQKSSQAPKLLFHYYDKDFNNEADTPDNFQSRRPNTSFCFLDIRSPGLGDTAMYLCATSRDPRTSAGELFFGEGSRLTVL.